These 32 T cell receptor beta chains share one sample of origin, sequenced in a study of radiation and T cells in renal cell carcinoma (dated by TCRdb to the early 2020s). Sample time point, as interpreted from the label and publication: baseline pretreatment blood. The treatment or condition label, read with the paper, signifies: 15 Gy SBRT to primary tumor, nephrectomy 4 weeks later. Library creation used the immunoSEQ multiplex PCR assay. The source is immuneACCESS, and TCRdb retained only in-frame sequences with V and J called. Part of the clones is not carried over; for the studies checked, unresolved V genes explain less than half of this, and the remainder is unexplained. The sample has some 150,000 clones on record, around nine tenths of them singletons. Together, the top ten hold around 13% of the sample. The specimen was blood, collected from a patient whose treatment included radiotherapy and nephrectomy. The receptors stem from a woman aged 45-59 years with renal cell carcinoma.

CDR3 sequence reads: CASSLGGHYGYTF. The CDR3 DNA sequence: TGTGCCAGCAGCTTGGGGGGACACTATGGCTACACCTTC. The rearrangement links TRBV5-5 to TRBJ1-2; possibly TRBD1 for D (5 bases). Germline-derived CDR1 and CDR2 are SGHKS and YYEKEE (reference sequence). V was clipped by 0 bases and J by 3 bases, with 6 bases between them. The CDR3 length is 13 residues.

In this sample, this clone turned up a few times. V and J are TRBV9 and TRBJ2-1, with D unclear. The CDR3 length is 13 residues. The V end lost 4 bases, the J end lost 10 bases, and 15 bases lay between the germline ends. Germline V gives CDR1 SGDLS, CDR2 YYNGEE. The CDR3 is CASSPSTPDEQFF. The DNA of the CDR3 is TGTGCCAGCAGCCCCTCCACACCCGACGAGCAGTTCTTC.

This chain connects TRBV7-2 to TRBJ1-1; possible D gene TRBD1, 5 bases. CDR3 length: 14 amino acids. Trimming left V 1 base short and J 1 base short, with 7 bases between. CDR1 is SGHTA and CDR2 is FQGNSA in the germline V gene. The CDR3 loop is CASSLGRENTEAFF. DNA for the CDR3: TGTGCCAGCAGCTTAGGCAGGGAGAACACTGAAGCTTTCTTT.

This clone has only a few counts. The CDR3 DNA reads TGTGCCAGCAGCGGACTGCGGAACACTGAAGCTTTCTTT. The encoded protein is CASSGLRNTEAFF. V gene TRBV9 combines with J gene TRBJ1-1; D is undetermined. CDR1 and CDR2 (germline): SGDLS, YYNGEE. The CDR3 consists of 13 residues. V was shortened by 3 bases and J by 1 base, with 7 bases between the two germline ends.

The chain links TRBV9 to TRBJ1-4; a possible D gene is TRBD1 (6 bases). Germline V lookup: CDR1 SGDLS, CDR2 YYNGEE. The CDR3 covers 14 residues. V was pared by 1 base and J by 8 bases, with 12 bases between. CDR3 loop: CASSVTGSREKLFF. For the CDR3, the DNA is TGTGCCAGCAGCGTAACAGGGAGTAGGGAAAAACTGTTTTTT.

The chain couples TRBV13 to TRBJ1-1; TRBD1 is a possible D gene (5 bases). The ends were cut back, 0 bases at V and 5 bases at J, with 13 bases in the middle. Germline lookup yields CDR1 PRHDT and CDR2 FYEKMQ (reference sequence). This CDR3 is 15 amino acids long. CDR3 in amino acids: CASSLGSGRGTEAFF. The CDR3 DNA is TGTGCCAGCAGCTTAGGGTCGGGGAGGGGAACTGAAGCTTTCTTT.

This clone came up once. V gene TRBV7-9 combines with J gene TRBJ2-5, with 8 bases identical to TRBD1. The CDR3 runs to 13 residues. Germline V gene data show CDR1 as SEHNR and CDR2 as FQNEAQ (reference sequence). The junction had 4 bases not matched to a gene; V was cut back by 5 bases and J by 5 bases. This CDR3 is CASSGRDRETQYF. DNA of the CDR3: TGTGCCAGCAGCGGGCGGGACAGGGAGACCCAGTACTTC.

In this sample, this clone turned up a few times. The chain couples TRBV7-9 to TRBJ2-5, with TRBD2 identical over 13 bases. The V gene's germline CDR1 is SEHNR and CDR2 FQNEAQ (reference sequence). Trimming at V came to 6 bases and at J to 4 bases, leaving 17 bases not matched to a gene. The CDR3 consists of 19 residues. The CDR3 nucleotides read TGTGCCAGCAGAGGGACTAGCGGGGCCTCCTCGGGGGGCCCAGAGACCCAGTACTTC. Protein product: CASRGTSGASSGGPETQYF. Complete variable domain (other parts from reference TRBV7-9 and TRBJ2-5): DTGVSQNPRHKITKRGQNVTFRCDPISEHNRLYWYRQTLGQGPEFLTYFQNEAQLEKSRLLSDRFSAERPKGSFSTLEIQRTEQGDSAMYLCASRGTSGASSGGPETQYFGPGTRLLVL.

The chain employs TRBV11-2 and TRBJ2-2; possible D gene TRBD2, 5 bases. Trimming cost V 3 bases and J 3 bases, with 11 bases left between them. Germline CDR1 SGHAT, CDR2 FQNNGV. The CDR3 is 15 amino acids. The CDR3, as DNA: TGTGCCAGCAGCTTGAGGGCAGCCGACACCGGGGAGCTGTTTTTT. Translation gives CASSLRAADTGELFF. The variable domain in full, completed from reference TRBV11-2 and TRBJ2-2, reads EAGVAQSPRYKIIEKRQSVAFWCNPISGHATLYWYQQILGQGPKLLIQFQNNGVVDDSQLPKDRFSAERLKGVDSTLKIQPAKLEDSAVYLCASSLRAADTGELFFGEGSRLTVL.

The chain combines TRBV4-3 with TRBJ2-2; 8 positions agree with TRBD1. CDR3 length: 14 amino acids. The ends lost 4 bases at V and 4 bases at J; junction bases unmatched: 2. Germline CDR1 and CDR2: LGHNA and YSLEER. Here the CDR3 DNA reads TGCGCCAGCAGCCTAGACAGGGGCACCGGGGAGCTGTTTTTT. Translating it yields CASSLDRGTGELFF.

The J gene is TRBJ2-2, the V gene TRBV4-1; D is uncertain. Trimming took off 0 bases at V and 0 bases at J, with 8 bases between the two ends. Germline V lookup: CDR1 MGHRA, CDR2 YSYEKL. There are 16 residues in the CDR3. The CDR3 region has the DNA TGCGCCAGCAGCCAAGAGCCCCCGACGAACACCGGGGAGCTGTTTTTT. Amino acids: CASSQEPPTNTGELFF.

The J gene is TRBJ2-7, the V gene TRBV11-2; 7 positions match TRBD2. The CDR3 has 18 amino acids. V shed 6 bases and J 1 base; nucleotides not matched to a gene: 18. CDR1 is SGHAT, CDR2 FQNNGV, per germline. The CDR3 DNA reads TGTGCCAGCAGTCTACAGTTATCGGGGGGTAGCGTATCCTACGAGCAGTACTTC. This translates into CASSLQLSGGSVSYEQYF. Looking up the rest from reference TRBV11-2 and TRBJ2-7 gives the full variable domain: EAGVAQSPRYKIIEKRQSVAFWCNPISGHATLYWYQQILGQGPKLLIQFQNNGVVDDSQLPKDRFSAERLKGVDSTLKIQPAKLEDSAVYLCASSLQLSGGSVSYEQYFGPGTRLTVT.

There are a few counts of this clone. CDR3: CASSGDRGSYGTIYF. The CDR3 DNA reads as TGTGCCAGCAGTGGGGACAGGGGGTCGTATGGCACCATATATTTT. The gene calls are TRBV25-1 and TRBJ1-3; 11 nucleotides agree with TRBD1. The CDR3 has 15 amino acids. J lost 9 bases, V lost 4 bases, and 8 bases had no gene match. CDR1 is MGHDK, CDR2 SYGVNS, per germline.

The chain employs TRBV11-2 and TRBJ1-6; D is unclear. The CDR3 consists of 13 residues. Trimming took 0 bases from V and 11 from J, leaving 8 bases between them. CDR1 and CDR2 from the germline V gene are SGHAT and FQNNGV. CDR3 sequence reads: CASSLEQPAPLHF. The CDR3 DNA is TGTGCCAGCAGCTTAGAGCAGCCGGCACCCCTCCACTTT.

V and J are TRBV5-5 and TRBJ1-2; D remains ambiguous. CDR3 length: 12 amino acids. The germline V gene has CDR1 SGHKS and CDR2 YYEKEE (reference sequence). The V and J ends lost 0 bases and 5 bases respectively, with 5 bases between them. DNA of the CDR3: TGTGCCAGCAGCTTGGTTAGATATGGCTACACCTTC. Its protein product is CASSLVRYGYTF.

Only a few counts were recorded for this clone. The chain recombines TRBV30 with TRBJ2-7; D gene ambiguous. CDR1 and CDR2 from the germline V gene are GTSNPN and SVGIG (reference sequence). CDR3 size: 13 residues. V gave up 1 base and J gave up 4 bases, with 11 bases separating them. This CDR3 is CAWSALLGYEQYF. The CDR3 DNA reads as TGTGCCTGGAGTGCCCTTTTGGGGTACGAGCAGTACTTC.

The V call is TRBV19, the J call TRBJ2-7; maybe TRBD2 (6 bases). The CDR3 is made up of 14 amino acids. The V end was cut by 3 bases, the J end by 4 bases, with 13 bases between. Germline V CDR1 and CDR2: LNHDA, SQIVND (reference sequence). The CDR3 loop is CASSIRASDYEQYF. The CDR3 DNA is TGTGCCAGTAGTATCCGGGCTAGCGATTACGAGCAGTACTTC.

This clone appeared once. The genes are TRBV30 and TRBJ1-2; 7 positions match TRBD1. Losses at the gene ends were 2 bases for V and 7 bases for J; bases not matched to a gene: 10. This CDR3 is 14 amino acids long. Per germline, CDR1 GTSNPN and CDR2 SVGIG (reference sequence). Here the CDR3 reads CAWSREGARTGYTF. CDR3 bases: TGTGCCTGGAGTCGGGAGGGGGCGCGAACTGGCTACACCTTC.

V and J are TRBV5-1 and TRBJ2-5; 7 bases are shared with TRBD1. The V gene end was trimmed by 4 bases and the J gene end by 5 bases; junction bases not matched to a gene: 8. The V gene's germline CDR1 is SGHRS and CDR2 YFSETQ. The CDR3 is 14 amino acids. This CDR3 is CASSGHRGAETQYF. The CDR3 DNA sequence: TGCGCCAGCAGCGGACACAGGGGAGCGGAGACCCAGTACTTC.

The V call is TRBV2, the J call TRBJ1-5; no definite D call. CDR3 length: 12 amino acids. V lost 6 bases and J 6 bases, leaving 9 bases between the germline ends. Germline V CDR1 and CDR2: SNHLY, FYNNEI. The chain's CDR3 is CASSLTRQPQHF. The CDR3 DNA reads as TGTGCCAGCAGCCTGACACGTCAGCCCCAGCATTTT.

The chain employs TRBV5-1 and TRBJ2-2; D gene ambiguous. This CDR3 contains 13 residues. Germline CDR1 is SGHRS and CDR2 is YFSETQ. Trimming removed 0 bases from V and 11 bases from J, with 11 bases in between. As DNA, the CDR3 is TGCGCCAGCAGCTTGGAAGGGCTTCGCGAGCTGTTTTTT. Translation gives CASSLEGLRELFF.

The DNA for the CDR3 is TGTGCCATCAGTGACGTTAGTGCCGGCGCAGATACGCAGTATTTT. Its protein product is CAISDVSAGADTQYF. V and J are TRBV10-3 and TRBJ2-3; no definite D call. Deletions cut 3 bases from V and 4 bases from J, with 14 bases between. There are 15 residues in the CDR3. Per germline, CDR1 ENHRY and CDR2 SYGVKD.

DNA of the CDR3: TGTGCCAGCAGAGAGGACGGGACGGCAATCAGCTCCTATAATTCACCCCTCCACTTT. Residues: CASREDGTAISSYNSPLHF. The chain combines TRBV2 with TRBJ1-6, with TRBD1 as a possible D gene (5 bases). CDR3 length: 19 residues. V dropped 6 bases and J dropped 0 bases, with 21 bases sitting between them. Germline-derived CDR1 and CDR2 are SNHLY and FYNNEI.

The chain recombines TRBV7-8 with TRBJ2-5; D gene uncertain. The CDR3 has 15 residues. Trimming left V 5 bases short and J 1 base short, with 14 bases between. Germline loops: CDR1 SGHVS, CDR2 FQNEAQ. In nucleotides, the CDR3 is TGTGCCAGCAGCCCCAACTTCGGCAGCCAAGAGACCCAGTACTTC. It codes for CASSPNFGSQETQYF.

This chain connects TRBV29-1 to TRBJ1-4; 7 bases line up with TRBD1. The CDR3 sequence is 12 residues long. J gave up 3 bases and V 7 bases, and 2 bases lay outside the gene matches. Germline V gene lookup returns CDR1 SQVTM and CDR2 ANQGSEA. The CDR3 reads CSGGQSNEKLFF. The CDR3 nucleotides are TGCAGCGGGGGACAGTCTAATGAAAAACTGTTTTTT.

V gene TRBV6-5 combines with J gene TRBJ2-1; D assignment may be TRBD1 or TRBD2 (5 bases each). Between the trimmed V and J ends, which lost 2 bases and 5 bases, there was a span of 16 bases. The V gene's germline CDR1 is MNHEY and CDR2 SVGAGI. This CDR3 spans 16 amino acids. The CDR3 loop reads CASSYAGTSTNNEQFF. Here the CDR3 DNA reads TGTGCCAGCAGTTACGCCGGGACGTCCACTAACAATGAGCAGTTCTTC.

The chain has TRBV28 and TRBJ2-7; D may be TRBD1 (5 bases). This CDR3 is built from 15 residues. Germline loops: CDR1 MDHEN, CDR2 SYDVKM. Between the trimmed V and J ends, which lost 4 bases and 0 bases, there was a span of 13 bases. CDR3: CASSYQGSSSYEQYF. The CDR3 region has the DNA TGTGCCAGCAGTTATCAGGGTTCTAGCTCCTACGAGCAGTACTTC.

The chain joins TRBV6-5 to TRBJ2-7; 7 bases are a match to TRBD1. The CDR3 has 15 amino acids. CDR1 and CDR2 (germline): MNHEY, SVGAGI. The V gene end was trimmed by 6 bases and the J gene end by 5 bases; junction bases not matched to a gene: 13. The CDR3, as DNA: TGTGCCAGCAGACTAGAAGTACAAACAGGGGACGAGCAGTACTTC. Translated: CASRLEVQTGDEQYF.

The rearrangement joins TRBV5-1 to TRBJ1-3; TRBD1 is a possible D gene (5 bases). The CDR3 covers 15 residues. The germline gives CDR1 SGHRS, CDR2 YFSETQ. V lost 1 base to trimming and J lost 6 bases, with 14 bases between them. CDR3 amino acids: CASSLIPTEKNTIYF. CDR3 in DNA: TGCGCCAGCAGCTTGATCCCGACAGAGAAAAACACCATATATTTT.

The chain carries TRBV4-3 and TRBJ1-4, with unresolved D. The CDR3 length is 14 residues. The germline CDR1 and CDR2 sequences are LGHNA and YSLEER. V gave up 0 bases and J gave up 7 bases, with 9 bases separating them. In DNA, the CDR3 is TGCGCCAGCAGCCAAGACCATGGAATTGAAAAACTGTTTTTT. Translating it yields CASSQDHGIEKLFF.

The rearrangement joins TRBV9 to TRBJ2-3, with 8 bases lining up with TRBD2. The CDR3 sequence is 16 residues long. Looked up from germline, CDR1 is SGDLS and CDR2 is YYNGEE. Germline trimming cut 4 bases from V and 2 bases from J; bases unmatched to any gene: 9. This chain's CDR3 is CASSLRGGGFTDTQYF. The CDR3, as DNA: TGTGCCAGCAGCCTTAGGGGCGGGGGGTTCACAGATACGCAGTATTTT.

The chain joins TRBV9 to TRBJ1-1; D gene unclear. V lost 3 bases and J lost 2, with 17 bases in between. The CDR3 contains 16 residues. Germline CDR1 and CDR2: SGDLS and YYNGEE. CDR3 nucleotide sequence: TGTGCCAGCAGCGCCACACCAAGGACGGTTAACACTGAAGCTTTCTTT. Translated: CASSATPRTVNTEAFF.